The clone carrying this T cell receptor beta chain was detected ten times or more. Its antigen is unknown. Unique molecular identifiers were in the cDNA, with template-switch universal primer binding. TCRdb re-analysed the 5' RACE reads in MiXCR, keeping a single row per CDR3 protein. This sample carries around 480,000 distinct CDR3 sequences, roughly an eighth of them seen once, and the ten largest clones take 0.98%. This sample is part of a study of identical twins. From germline, CDR1 is SGHRS and CDR2 YFSETQ. CDR3 length equals 13 residues. Trimming cost V 1 base and J 3 bases, with 8 bases left between them. The study's findings and limits: The authors noted that invariant MAIT and iNKT cells could partly confound zero-insertion analyses. Cross-sectional statistics underpinned the conclusions; the same donors were not followed. Excess sharing between twins was weaker in beta out-of-frame sequences.

This sample also belongs to another study, concerning yellow fever vaccine responses in identical twins.

The V gene is TRBV5-1, the J gene TRBJ2-7, with D uncertain. The receptor was isolated from a woman under 30 in good health. Material for sequencing was CD4+ T cells sorted from blood. The CDR3 here is CASSLSQFYEQYF. The DNA for the CDR3 is TGCGCCAGCAGCTTGAGTCAGTTCTACGAGCAGTACTTC.